This T cell receptor (beta chain) was retrieved from a study of post-analysis software for immune sequencing data. Overall study findings and caveats: Five TRBV segments, including TRBV5-6, TRBV5-1 and TRBV20-1, were more frequent in patients than controls. Multiple sclerosis was associated with a significant reduction in normalized Chao1 diversity relative to controls.

TCR beta libraries were prepared from cDNA with unique molecular identifiers. TCRdb re-called the PCR reads through MiXCR, storing one row per CDR3 protein. The data hold 700,000 to 800,000 distinct CDR3 sequences, with 25% to 30% observed a single time. This clonotype was picked up a small number of times. The antigen remains undetermined. Germline assignment: CDR1 MGHRA and CDR2 YSYEKL. The CDR3 is 14 residues long. V lost 1 base, J lost 5 bases, and 3 bases stayed unmatched. The sample comprised blood. This rearrangement joins TRBV4-1 to TRBJ2-5; 8 nucleotides align to TRBD1. This clonotype was sampled from a girl under 18 with multiple sclerosis. The DNA of the CDR3 is TGCGCCAGCAGCCAAGCGCGACAGGGGGAGACCCAGTACTTC. It is translated as CASSQARQGETQYF.